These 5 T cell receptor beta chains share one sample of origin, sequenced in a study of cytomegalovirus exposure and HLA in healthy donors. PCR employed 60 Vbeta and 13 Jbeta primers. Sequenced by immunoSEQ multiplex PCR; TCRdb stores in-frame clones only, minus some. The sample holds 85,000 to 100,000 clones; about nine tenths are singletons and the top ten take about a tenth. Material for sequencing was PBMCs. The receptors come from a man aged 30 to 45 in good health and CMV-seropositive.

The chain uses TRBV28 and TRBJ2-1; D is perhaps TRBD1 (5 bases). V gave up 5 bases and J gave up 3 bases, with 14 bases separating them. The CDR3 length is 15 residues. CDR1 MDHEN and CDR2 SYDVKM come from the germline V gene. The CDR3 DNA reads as TGTGCCAGCAGTCCCTTTACGACAGACTACAATGAGCAGTTCTTC. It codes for CASSPFTTDYNEQFF.

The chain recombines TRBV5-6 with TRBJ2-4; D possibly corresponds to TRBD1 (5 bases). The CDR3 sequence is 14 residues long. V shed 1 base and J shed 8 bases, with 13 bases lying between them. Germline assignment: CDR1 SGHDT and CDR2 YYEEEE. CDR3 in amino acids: CASSLMSGWDIQYF. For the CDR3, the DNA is TGTGCCAGCAGCTTGATGTCAGGGTGGGACATTCAGTACTTC.

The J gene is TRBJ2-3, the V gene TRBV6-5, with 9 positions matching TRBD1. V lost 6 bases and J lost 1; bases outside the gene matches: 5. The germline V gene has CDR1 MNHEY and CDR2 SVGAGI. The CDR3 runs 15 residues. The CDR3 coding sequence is TGTGCCAGCAGCCCACGGACAGGGGGCACAGATACGCAGTATTTT. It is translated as CASSPRTGGTDTQYF.

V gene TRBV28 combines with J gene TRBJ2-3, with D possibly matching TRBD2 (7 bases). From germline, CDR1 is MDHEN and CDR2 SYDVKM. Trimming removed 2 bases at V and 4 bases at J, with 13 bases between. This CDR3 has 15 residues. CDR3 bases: TGTGCCAGCAGTTTAGGGGGGGCATTTTCAGATACGCAGTATTTT. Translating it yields CASSLGGAFSDTQYF.

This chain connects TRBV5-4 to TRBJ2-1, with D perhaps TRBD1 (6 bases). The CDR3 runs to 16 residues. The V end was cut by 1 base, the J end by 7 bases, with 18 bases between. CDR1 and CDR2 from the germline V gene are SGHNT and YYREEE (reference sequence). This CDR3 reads CASSLLKAGDGNEQFF. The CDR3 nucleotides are TGTGCCAGCAGCTTGTTGAAGGCAGGGGATGGGAATGAGCAGTTCTTC. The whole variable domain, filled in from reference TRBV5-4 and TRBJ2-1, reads ETGVTQSPTHLIKTRGQQVTLRCSSQSGHNTVSWYQQALGQGPQFIFQYYREEENGRGNFPPRFSGLQFPNYSSELNVNALELDDSALYLCASSLLKAGDGNEQFFGPGTRLTVL.